The 6 T cell receptor beta chains below come from one sample, sequenced in a study of blood T cells in healthy people across ages. Alongside a J-beta primer mix, a sample-barcoded 5' primer served in a second PCR lasting about 7 to 11 cycles. TCRdb passed the 5' RACE reads through MiXCR, listing each CDR3 protein once. In the table there are hundreds of thousands of distinct CDR3 sequences, roughly 20% of which are singletons. Sequences were obtained from blood. All receptors come from a man between 70 and 80 years old in good health.

The chain carries TRBV20-1 and TRBJ1-1, with D possibly TRBD1 on 5 matching bases. The V end was cut by 4 bases, the J end by 0 bases, with 12 bases between. This CDR3 is 14 amino acids long. Germline V gene lookup returns CDR1 DFQATT and CDR2 SNEGSKA (reference sequence). CDR3 in amino acids: CSATPGSMNTEAFF. For the CDR3, the DNA is TGCAGTGCTACTCCAGGGTCCATGAACACTGAAGCTTTCTTT.

The chain has TRBV5-5 and TRBJ2-2; 12 nucleotides line up with TRBD2. The CDR3 totals 18 residues. CDR1 SGHKS and CDR2 YYEKEE come from the germline V gene (reference sequence). V lost 0 bases, J lost 4 bases, and 7 bases stayed unmatched. The CDR3 region has the DNA TGTGCCAGCAGCTTGGGGCTAGCGGGAGGGCCGACCACCGGGGAGCTGTTTTTT. It encodes CASSLGLAGGPTTGELFF.

This clonotype was seen more than once but under ten times. The chain carries TRBV18 and TRBJ2-2; 7 bases match TRBD1. The V and J ends lost 2 bases and 5 bases, in that order; junction bases with no gene match: 5. The CDR3 has 15 residues. The germline CDR1 and CDR2 sequences are KGHSH and LQKENI. The CDR3 sequence: CASSPTTGLTGELFF. The CDR3 nucleotides are TGTGCCAGCTCACCAACGACAGGGCTAACCGGGGAGCTGTTTTTT.

V gene TRBV20-1 combines with J gene TRBJ2-1, with 10 nucleotides matching TRBD2. The CDR3 is 15 amino acids. V lost 6 bases, J lost 7 bases, and 12 bases stayed unmatched. Germline lookup yields CDR1 DFQATT and CDR2 SNEGSKA (reference sequence). CDR3: CSAGVGSGRENEQFF. The CDR3 DNA is TGCAGTGCGGGGGTGGGAAGCGGGAGGGAAAATGAGCAGTTCTTC.

The J gene is TRBJ2-1, the V gene TRBV27, with TRBD2 matching over 8 bases. The J call is uncertain, as TRBJ2-7 better fits the DNA end. CDR3 length equals 15 residues. Germline-derived CDR1 and CDR2 are MNHEY and SMNVEV (reference sequence). For the CDR3, the DNA is TGTGCCAGCAGTCCCCGGACTAGCCTAGCTCTCGAGCAGTACTTC. Translating gives CASSPRTSLALEQYF.

The chain recombines TRBV29-1 with TRBJ2-5, with no clear D. Deletions cut 7 bases from V and 0 bases from J, with 9 bases between. CDR3 length: 12 residues. Germline values: CDR1 SQVTM, CDR2 ANQGSEA. The CDR3 DNA follows: TGCAGCGCCATCATGTACCAAGAGACCCAGTACTTC. This translates into CSAIMYQETQYF.